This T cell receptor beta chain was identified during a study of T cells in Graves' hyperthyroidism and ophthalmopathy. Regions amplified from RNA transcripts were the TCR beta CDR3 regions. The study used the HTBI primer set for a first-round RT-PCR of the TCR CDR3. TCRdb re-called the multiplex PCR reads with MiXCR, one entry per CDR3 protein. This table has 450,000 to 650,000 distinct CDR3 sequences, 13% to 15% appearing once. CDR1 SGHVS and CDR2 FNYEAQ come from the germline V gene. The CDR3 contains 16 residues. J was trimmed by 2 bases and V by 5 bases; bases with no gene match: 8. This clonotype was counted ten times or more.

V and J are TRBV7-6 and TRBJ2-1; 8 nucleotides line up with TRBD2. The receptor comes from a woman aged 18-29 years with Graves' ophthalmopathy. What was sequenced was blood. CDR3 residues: CASSPMTSEAYNEQFF. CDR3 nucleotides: TGTGCCAGCAGCCCCATGACTAGCGAAGCCTACAATGAGCAGTTCTTC.